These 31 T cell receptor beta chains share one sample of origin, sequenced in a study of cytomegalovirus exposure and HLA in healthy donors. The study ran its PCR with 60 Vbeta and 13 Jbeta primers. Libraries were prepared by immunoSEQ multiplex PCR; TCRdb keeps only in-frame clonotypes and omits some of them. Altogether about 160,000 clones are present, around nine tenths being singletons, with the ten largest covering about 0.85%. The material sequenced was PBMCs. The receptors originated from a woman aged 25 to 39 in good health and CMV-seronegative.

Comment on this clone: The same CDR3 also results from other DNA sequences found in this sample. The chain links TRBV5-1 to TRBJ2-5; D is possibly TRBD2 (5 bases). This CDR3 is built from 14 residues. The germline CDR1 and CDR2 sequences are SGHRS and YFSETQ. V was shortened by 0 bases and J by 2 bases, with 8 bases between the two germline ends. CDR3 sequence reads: CASSLASGQETQYF. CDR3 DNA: TGCGCCAGCAGCTTGGCCTCGGGGCAAGAGACCCAGTACTTC.

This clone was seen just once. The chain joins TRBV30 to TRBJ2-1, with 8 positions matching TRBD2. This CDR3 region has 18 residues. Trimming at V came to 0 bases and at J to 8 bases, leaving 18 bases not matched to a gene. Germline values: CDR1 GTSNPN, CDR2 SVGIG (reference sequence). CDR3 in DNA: TGTGCCTGGAGTGTGGGTTGGCTAGCGGGTGCCTTGGGATATGAGCAGTTCTTC. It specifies CAWSVGWLAGALGYEQFF.

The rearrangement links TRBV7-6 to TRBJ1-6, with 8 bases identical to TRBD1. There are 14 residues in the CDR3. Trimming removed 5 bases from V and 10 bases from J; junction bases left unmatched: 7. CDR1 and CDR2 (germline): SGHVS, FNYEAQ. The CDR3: CASSADRGGSPLHF. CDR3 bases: TGTGCCAGCAGCGCAGACAGGGGAGGCTCACCCCTCCACTTT.

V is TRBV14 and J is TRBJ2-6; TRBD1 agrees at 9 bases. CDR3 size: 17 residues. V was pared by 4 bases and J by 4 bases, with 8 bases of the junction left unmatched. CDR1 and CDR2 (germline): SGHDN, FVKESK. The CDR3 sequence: CASSLIHRGLGANVLTF. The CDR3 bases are TGTGCCAGCAGCCTTATCCACAGGGGGCTAGGGGCCAACGTCCTGACTTTC.

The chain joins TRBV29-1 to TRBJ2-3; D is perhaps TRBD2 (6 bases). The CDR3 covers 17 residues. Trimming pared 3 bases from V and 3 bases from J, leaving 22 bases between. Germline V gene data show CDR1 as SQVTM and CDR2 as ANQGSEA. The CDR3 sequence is CSVDGWWGPAGTDTQYF. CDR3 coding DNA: TGCAGCGTTGATGGGTGGTGGGGTCCCGCGGGGACAGATACGCAGTATTTT.

The DNA for the CDR3 is TGTGCCAGCAAAGAGGCTGGGGGCTACACCTTC. Translating gives CASKEAGGYTF. The rearrangement joins TRBV6-6 to TRBJ1-2; D remains ambiguous. The CDR3 loop spans 11 amino acids. Germline-derived CDR1 and CDR2 are MNHNY and SVGAGI (reference sequence). V lost 7 bases, J lost 8 bases, and 11 bases lay in between.

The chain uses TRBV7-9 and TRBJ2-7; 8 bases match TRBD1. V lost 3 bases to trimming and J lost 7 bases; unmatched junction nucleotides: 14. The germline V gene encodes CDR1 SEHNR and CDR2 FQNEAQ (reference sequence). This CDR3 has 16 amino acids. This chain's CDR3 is CASSFRPGTGFGEQYF. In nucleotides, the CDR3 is TGTGCCAGCAGCTTTAGACCCGGGACAGGATTTGGGGAGCAGTACTTC.

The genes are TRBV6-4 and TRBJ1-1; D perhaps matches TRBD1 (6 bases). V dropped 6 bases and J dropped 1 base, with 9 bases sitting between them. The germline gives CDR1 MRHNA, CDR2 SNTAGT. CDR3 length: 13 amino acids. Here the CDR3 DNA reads TGTGCCAGCAGATTACAGGGGAACACTGAAGCTTTCTTT. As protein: CASRLQGNTEAFF.

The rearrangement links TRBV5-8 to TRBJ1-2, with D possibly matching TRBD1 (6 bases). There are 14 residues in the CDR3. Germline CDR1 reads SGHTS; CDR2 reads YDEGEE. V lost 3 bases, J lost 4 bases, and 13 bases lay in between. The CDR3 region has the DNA TGTGCCAGCAGCTGGACAGCAGGTTTCTATGGCTACACCTTC. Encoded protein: CASSWTAGFYGYTF.

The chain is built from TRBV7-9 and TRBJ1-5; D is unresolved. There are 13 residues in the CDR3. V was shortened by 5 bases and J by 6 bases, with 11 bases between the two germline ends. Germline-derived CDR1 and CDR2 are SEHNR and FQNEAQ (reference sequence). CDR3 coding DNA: TGTGCCAGCAGCCTAAACCCCCTTCAGCCCCAGCATTTT. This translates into CASSLNPLQPQHF. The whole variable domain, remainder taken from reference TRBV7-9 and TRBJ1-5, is DTGVSQNPRHKITKRGQNVTFRCDPISEHNRLYWYRQTLGQGPEFLTYFQNEAQLEKSRLLSDRFSAERPKGSFSTLEIQRTEQGDSAMYLCASSLNPLQPQHFGDGTRLSIL.

As DNA, the CDR3 is TGCGCCAGCAGCCGGACCGGGACAGGGGGCGGAACTGAAGCTTTCTTT. Translated: CASSRTGTGGGTEAFF. The V call is TRBV5-1, the J call TRBJ1-1; TRBD1 agrees at 12 bases. CDR1 and CDR2 from the germline V gene are SGHRS and YFSETQ. The length of the CDR3 is 16 residues. Trimming removed 4 bases from V and 5 bases from J; junction bases left unmatched: 9.

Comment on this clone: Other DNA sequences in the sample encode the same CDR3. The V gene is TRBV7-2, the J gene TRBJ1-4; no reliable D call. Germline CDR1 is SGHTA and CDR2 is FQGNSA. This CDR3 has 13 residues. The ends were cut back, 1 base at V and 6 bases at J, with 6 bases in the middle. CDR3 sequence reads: CASSLGGDEKLFF. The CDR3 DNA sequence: TGTGCCAGCAGCTTAGGGGGAGATGAAAAACTGTTTTTT.

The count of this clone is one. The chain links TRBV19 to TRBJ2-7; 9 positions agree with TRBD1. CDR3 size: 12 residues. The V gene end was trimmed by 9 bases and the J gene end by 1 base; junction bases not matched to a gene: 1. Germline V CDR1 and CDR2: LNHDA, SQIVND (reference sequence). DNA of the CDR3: TGTGCCAGCGGGACAGGGTCCTACGAGCAGTACTTC. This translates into CASGTGSYEQYF. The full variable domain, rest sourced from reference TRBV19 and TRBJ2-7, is DGGITQSPKYLFRKEGQNVTLSCEQNLNHDAMYWYRQDPGQGLRLIYYSQIVNDFQKGDIAEGYSVSREKKESFPLTVTSAQKNPTAFYLCASGTGSYEQYFGPGTRLTVT.

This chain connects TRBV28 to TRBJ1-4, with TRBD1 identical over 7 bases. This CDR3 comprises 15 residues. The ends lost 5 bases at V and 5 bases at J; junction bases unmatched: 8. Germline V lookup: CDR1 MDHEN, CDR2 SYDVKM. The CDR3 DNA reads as TGTGCCAGCAGTATGACAGGGCTGGGGAATGAAAAACTGTTTTTT. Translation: CASSMTGLGNEKLFF.

CDR3 bases: TGTGCCAGCAACCCCGAGGGAGGAGATACGCAGTATTTT. It specifies CASNPEGGDTQYF. V gene TRBV27 combines with J gene TRBJ2-3; possibly TRBD2 for D (6 bases). Germline V gives CDR1 MNHEY, CDR2 SMNVEV (reference sequence). This CDR3 region has 13 residues. V was shortened by 7 bases and J by 5 bases, with 13 bases between the two germline ends.

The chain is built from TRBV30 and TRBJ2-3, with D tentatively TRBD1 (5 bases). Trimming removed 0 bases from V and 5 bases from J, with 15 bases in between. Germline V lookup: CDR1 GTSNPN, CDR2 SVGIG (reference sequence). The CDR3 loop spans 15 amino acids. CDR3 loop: CAWSVDRTPQDTQYF. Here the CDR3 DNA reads TGTGCCTGGAGTGTCGACAGAACCCCGCAAGATACGCAGTATTTT.

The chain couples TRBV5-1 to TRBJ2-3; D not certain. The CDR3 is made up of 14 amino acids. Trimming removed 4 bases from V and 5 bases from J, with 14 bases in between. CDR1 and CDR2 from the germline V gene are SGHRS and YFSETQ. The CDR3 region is CASSLTSAQDTQYF. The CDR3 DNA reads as TGCGCCAGCAGCCTGACATCGGCACAAGATACGCAGTATTTT.

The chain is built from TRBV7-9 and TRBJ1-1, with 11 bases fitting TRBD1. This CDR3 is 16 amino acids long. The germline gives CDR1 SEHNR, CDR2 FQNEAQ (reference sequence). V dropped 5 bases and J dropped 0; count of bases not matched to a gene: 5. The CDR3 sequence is CASSIRTGGVNTEAFF. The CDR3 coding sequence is TGTGCCAGCAGCATAAGGACAGGGGGCGTGAACACTGAAGCTTTCTTT.

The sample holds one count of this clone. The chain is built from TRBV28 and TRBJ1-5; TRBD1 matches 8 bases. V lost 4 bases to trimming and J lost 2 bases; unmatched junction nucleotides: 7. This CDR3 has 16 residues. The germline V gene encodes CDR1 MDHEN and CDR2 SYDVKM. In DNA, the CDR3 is TGTGCCAGCAGTTCCTGGACAGGGATGGGCAATCAGCCCCAGCATTTT. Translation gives CASSSWTGMGNQPQHF.

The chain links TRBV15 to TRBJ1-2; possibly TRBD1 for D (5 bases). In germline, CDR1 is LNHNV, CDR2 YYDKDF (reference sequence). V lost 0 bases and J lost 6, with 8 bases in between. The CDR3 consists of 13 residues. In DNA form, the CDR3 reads TGTGCCACCAGCAGAGATCCCAGGGATGGCTACACCTTC. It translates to CATSRDPRDGYTF.

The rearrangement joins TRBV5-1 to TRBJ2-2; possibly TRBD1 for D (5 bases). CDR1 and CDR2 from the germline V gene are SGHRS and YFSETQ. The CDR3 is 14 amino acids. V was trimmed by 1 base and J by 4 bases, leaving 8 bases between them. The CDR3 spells CASSLRQSTGELFF. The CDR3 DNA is TGCGCCAGCAGCTTGAGACAGAGCACCGGGGAGCTGTTTTTT.

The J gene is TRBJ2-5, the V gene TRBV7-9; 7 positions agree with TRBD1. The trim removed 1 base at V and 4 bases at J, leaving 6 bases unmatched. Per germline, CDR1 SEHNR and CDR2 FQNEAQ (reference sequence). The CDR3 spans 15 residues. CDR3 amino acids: CASSLEGTARETQYF. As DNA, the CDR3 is TGTGCCAGCAGCTTAGAGGGGACAGCACGAGAGACCCAGTACTTC. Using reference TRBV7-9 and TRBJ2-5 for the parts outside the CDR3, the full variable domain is DTGVSQNPRHKITKRGQNVTFRCDPISEHNRLYWYRQTLGQGPEFLTYFQNEAQLEKSRLLSDRFSAERPKGSFSTLEIQRTEQGDSAMYLCASSLEGTARETQYFGPGTRLLVL.

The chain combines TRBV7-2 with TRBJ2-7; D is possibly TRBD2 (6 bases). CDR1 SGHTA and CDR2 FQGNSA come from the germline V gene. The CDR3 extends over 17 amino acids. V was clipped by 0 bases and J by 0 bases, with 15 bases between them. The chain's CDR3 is CASSLALRGSSSYEQYF. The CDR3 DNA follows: TGTGCCAGCAGCTTAGCACTGCGGGGTTCCTCCTCCTACGAGCAGTACTTC.

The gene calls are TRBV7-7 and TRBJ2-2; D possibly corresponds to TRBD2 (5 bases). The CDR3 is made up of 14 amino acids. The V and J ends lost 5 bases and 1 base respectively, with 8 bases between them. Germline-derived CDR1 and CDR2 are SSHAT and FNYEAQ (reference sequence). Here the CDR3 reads CASSLRGNTGELFF. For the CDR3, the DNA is TGTGCCAGCAGCCTACGGGGGAACACCGGGGAGCTGTTTTTT.

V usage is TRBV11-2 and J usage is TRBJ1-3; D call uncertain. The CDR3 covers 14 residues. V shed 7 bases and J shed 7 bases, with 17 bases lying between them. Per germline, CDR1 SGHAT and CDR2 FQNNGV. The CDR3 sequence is CASTQPYARNTIYF. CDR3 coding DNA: TGTGCCAGCACGCAACCTTACGCGAGGAACACCATATATTTT.

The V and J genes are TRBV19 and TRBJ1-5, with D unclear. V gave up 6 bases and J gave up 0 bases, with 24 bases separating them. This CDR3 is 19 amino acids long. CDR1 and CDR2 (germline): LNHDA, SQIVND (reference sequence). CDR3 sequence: CASRNPIPRKKNSNQPQHF. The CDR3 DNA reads TGTGCCAGTAGAAACCCAATCCCCAGGAAAAAGAATAGCAATCAGCCCCAGCATTTT.

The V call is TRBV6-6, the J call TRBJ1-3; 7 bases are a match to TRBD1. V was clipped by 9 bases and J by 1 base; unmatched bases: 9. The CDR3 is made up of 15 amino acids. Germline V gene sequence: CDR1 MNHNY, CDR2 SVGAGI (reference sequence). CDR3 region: CASNTQGRSGNTIYF. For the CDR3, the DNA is TGTGCCAGTAACACACAGGGGAGATCTGGAAACACCATATATTTT.

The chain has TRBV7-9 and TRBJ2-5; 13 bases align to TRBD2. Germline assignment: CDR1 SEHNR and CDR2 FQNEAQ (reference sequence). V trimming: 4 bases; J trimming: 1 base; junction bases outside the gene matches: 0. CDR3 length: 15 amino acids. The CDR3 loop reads CASSWTSGSQETQYF. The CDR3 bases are TGTGCCAGCAGCTGGACTAGCGGGAGCCAAGAGACCCAGTACTTC. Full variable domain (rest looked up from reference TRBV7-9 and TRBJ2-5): DTGVSQNPRHKITKRGQNVTFRCDPISEHNRLYWYRQTLGQGPEFLTYFQNEAQLEKSRLLSDRFSAERPKGSFSTLEIQRTEQGDSAMYLCASSWTSGSQETQYFGPGTRLLVL.

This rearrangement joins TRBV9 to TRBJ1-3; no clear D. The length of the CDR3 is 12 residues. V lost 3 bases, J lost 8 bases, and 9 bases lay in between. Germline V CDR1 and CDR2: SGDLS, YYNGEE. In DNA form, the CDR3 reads TGTGCCAGCAGCGGAGACGGAGACACCATATATTTT. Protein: CASSGDGDTIYF.

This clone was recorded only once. The CDR3: CASSRPGQGGLSNQPQHF. CDR3 sequence (DNA): TGTGCCAGTAGTAGGCCGGGACAGGGGGGACTTAGCAATCAGCCCCAGCATTTT. The chain is built from TRBV19 and TRBJ1-5; 11 positions agree with TRBD1. Germline CDR1 reads LNHDA; CDR2 reads SQIVND (reference sequence). Germline trimming cut 4 bases from V and 0 bases from J; bases unmatched to any gene: 8. The CDR3 extends over 18 amino acids.

The CDR3 DNA reads TGTGCCTGGAGTATCAGGGGCGGTGAAAAACTGTTTTTT. It codes for CAWSIRGGEKLFF. The rearrangement joins TRBV30 to TRBJ1-4, with a possible D match to TRBD1 (6 bases). Germline loops: CDR1 GTSNPN, CDR2 SVGIG (reference sequence). V was trimmed by 2 bases and J by 7 bases, leaving 11 bases between them. This CDR3 has 13 amino acids.